This is a list of T cell receptor beta chains from one sample in a study of blood T cell repertoires in COVID-19. Assay used: immunoSEQ multiplex PCR; TCRdb lists only in-frame clones, some missing. The sample gives 380,000 or so clones, roughly 90% of which show up once; approximately 0.96% is in the top ten. Sequencing used PBMCs or T cells enriched from blood (not recorded which). The receptors derive from a woman under 40 with acute COVID-19. Each CDR3 is given with its conserved first and last residue. A D gene is named only where the DNA matches it firmly. The size field is filled for only some rows; it gives once, few, many or a size class.

size	D	V	J	DNA	CDR3
.	.	TRBV10-2	TRBJ1-3	TGCGCCAGCAGTGAAGCGCCGTCGAGCTCTGGAAACACCATATATTTT	CASSEAPSSSGNTIYF
.	.	TRBV10-3	TRBJ1-2	TGTGCCATCAGTGACCCCGGGTCAGGGACTAACTATGGCTACACCTTC	CAISDPGSGTNYGYTF
.	.	TRBV10-3	TRBJ2-3	TGTGCCATCAGTGACAGGACCCGGGACACATCTAATACGCAGTATTTT	CAISDRTRDTSNTQYF
.	.	TRBV3-1/TRBV3-2	TRBJ2-7	TGTGCCAGCAGCGTTTTTTTTCGCGACAGCTCCTACGAGCAGTACTTC	CASSVFFRDSSYEQYF
.	.	TRBV15	TRBJ1-1	TGTGCCACCAGTTACAGGGAAACTGAAGCTTTCTTT	CATSYRETEAFF
once	.	TRBV2	TRBJ1-2	TGTGCCAGCAGTGCCCCGGGGGGGAACTATGGCTACACCTTC	CASSAPGGNYGYTF
.	TRBD2	TRBV27	TRBJ2-1	TGTGCCAGCAGTCCCCGGCGGGGGAGGGACAATGAGCAGTTCTTC	CASSPRRGRDNEQFF
.	.	TRBV6-5	TRBJ1-2	TGTGCCAGCAGTTACTCGATTTCCGCGAACTATGGCTACACCTTC	CASSYSISANYGYTF
once	.	TRBV6-6	TRBJ1-2	TGTGCCAGCACCGTCGGCCTCCGCGGTGGCTACACCTTC	CASTVGLRGGYTF
.	.	TRBV5-1	TRBJ2-7	TGCGCCAGCAGCCCGTACACATCCTTTTCGGAGCAGTACTTC	CASSPYTSFSEQYF
.	TRBD1	TRBV4-1	TRBJ2-7	TGCGCCAGCAGCCAAAATGGACAGGGTTCCTACGAGCAGTACTTC	CASSQNGQGSYEQYF
once	TRBD1	TRBV19	TRBJ1-5	TGTGCCAGTAGTATAGATCCCCGGGACAGGGTCGTCGGGCAGCCCCAGCATTTT	CASSIDPRDRVVGQPQHF
few	TRBD2	TRBV7-9	TRBJ2-1	TGTGCCAGCAGCCCCGGGAGCGGGGGGGCCGATGAGCAGTTCTTC	CASSPGSGGADEQFF
.	.	TRBV18	TRBJ2-7	TGTGCCAGCTCACTATCACGAACCGGGAGCTCCTACGAGCAGTACTTC	CASSLSRTGSSYEQYF
.	.	TRBV30	TRBJ2-1	TGTGCCCAAATGGGGAGGCATGAGCAGTTCTTC	CAQMGRHEQFF
few	.	TRBV4-3	TRBJ2-7	TGCGCCAGCAGCCAAGAGATGACAGGGAGGAGCTACGAGCAGTACTTC	CASSQEMTGRSYEQYF
.	.	TRBV5-1	TRBJ1-6	TGCGCCAGCAGCCCGAGTCCAGCGGGTAATTCACCCCTCCACTTT	CASSPSPAGNSPLHF
.	.	TRBV30	TRBJ1-2	TGTGCCTGGAGTATAGGGGCGGGGGGTGGCTACACCTTC	CAWSIGAGGGYTF
.	.	TRBV19	TRBJ2-1	TGTGCCAGTAGAGTAGGAGTGTCTAGCTCCTACAATGAGCAGTTCTTC	CASRVGVSSSYNEQFF
few	TRBD1	TRBV9	TRBJ1-2	TGTGCCAGCTCCGAGGCAGGGGGCTATGGCTACACCTTC	CASSEAGGYGYTF
.	.	TRBV7-2	TRBJ1-2	TGTGCCAGCAGTCTTAAGGCATCAGGGATCAACTATGGCTACACCTTC	CASSLKASGINYGYTF
.	TRBD1	TRBV6-1	TRBJ1-3	TGTGCCAGCAGTGATCAGGGGGCCTCTGGAAACACCATATATTTT	CASSDQGASGNTIYF
.	TRBD1	TRBV7-9	TRBJ1-4	TGTGCCAGCAGCAGTTACGGGACAGGGAGTGAAAAACTGTTTTTT	CASSSYGTGSEKLFF
.	.	TRBV5-8	TRBJ1-5	TGTGCCAGCAGCCGGGGGGGCAGGGTTTATAGCAATCAGCCCCAGCATTTT	CASSRGGRVYSNQPQHF
.	TRBD1	TRBV6-4	TRBJ2-6	TGTGCCAGCAGTGACCCGGGACAGGGGACCGGGGCCAACGTCCTGACTTTC	CASSDPGQGTGANVLTF
.	.	TRBV18	TRBJ1-1	TGTGCCAGCTCAGGCGCACAGGGCAGTGAAGCTTTCTTT	CASSGAQGSEAFF
.	.	TRBV10-1	TRBJ1-1	TGCGCCAGCAGTGACCGCGTCCCCACGGTGAACACTGAAGCTTTCTTT	CASSDRVPTVNTEAFF
.	.	TRBV7-6	TRBJ1-3	TGTGCCAGCAGCTTAGGCCAGGACTCTGGAAACACCATATATTTT	CASSLGQDSGNTIYF
.	.	TRBV11-2	TRBJ2-1	TGTGCCAGCAGCTTAGAACAGCCCAGCTCCTACAATGAGCAGTTCTTC	CASSLEQPSSYNEQFF
.	TRBD2	TRBV7-2	TRBJ2-3	TGTGCCAGCAGCCCTCTAGCGGGGGGGGGACCTAGCACAGATACGCAGTATTTT	CASSPLAGGGPSTDTQYF